One sample yielded the 23 T cell receptor beta chains listed below, sequenced in a study of blood T cell repertoires in COVID-19. TCRdb's table, derived via immunoSEQ multiplex PCR, lists solely in-frame clones and lacks some. The sample shows hundreds of thousands of clones, roughly 88% of them seen only once. Material: peripheral blood. The receptors shown here come from a woman aged 45-65 years with COVID-19, enrolled during active disease.

The V call is TRBV4-2, the J call TRBJ1-2; D not certain. The V gene's germline CDR1 is LGHNA and CDR2 YNFKEQ. The ends were cut back, 0 bases at V and 4 bases at J, with 9 bases in the middle. The CDR3 is made up of 14 amino acids. The CDR3 region is CASSQETSSYGYTF. The CDR3 coding sequence is TGTGCCAGCAGCCAAGAAACATCCTCCTATGGCTACACCTTC.

This clone was observed once. The J gene is TRBJ1-1, the V gene TRBV27, with 7 bases lining up with TRBD1. Looked up from germline, CDR1 is MNHEY and CDR2 is SMNVEV (reference sequence). J lost 4 bases, V lost 5 bases, and 7 bases had no gene match. CDR3 size: 14 residues. The DNA of the CDR3 is TGTGCCAGCAGTGTAGACAGGGTAGGCACTGAAGCTTTCTTT. It codes for CASSVDRVGTEAFF.

The V and J genes are TRBV5-1 and TRBJ1-2; TRBD1 is a possible D gene (6 bases). The length of the CDR3 is 15 residues. V was trimmed by 3 bases and J by 3 bases, leaving 15 bases between them. CDR1 and CDR2 (germline): SGHRS, YFSETQ. CDR3 in DNA: TGCGCCAGCAGCTCGGGCCGGGGGGGCCACTATGGCTACACCTTC. This sequence encodes CASSSGRGGHYGYTF.

CDR3 sequence: CAISQGASNTIYF. CDR3 nucleotide sequence: TGTGCCATCAGCCAGGGGGCGTCGAACACCATATATTTT. The chain combines TRBV10-3 with TRBJ1-3; 8 nucleotides agree with TRBD1. The CDR3 is 13 residues long. Trimming cost V 6 bases and J 7 bases; bases outside gene matches: 5. Germline CDR1 reads ENHRY; CDR2 reads SYGVKD.

The gene calls are TRBV4-1 and TRBJ2-4; 12 bases align to TRBD1. Germline trimming cut 1 base from V and 0 bases from J; bases unmatched to any gene: 13. This CDR3 comprises 21 residues. Germline CDR1 and CDR2: MGHRA and YSYEKL. CDR3 sequence reads: CASSQAVPGQGAKLAKNIQYF. The DNA for the CDR3 is TGCGCCAGCAGCCAAGCTGTGCCGGGACAGGGGGCGAAACTAGCCAAAAACATTCAGTACTTC.

This chain connects TRBV2 to TRBJ1-1; tentative D call: TRBD1 (5 bases). Germline-derived CDR1 and CDR2 are SNHLY and FYNNEI. The CDR3 totals 13 residues. The V end lost 7 bases, the J end lost 0 bases, and 9 bases lay between the germline ends. The CDR3 nucleotides read TGTGCCAGCATGGGGCCTATGAACACTGAAGCTTTCTTT. Protein sequence: CASMGPMNTEAFF.

This sequence joins TRBV19 and TRBJ1-4; 7 nucleotides line up with TRBD1. This CDR3 spans 15 amino acids. The germline V gene has CDR1 LNHDA and CDR2 SQIVND (reference sequence). The trim removed 5 bases at V and 3 bases at J, leaving 6 bases unmatched. The CDR3 nucleotides are TGTGCCAGTAGTGGAGGGGGCTTGCCTAATGAAAAACTGTTTTTT. Residues: CASSGGGLPNEKLFF.

The chain couples TRBV6-5 to TRBJ1-1; D is unclear. The CDR3 runs 15 residues. Germline CDR1 reads MNHEY; CDR2 reads SVGAGI. V was clipped by 3 bases and J by 0 bases, with 11 bases between them. The CDR3, as DNA: TGTGCCAGCAGTTATAGACTCCTCATGAACACTGAAGCTTTCTTT. This encodes CASSYRLLMNTEAFF.

This clone has only one observation. The chain uses TRBV6-5 and TRBJ1-3; 9 bases line up with TRBD1. This CDR3 region has 15 residues. From germline, CDR1 is MNHEY and CDR2 SVGAGI. Germline trimming cut 10 bases from V and 2 bases from J; bases unmatched to any gene: 9. The CDR3 reads CAISWTGEAGNTIYF. The DNA of the CDR3 is TGTGCCATCAGCTGGACAGGGGAGGCTGGAAACACCATATATTTT.

V usage is TRBV9 and J usage is TRBJ2-2, with TRBD1 matching over 9 bases. Germline loops: CDR1 SGDLS, CDR2 YYNGEE. The trim removed 3 bases at V and 4 bases at J, leaving 10 bases unmatched. This CDR3 spans 17 amino acids. The CDR3 bases are TGTGCCAGCAGCGCCGACCGGACAGGGGCCGGCACCGGGGAGCTGTTTTTT. It encodes CASSADRTGAGTGELFF.

V usage is TRBV4-1 and J usage is TRBJ2-7, with TRBD1 matching 11 bases. J lost 6 bases, V lost 4 bases, and 8 bases had no gene match. This CDR3 region has 15 residues. Per germline, CDR1 MGHRA and CDR2 YSYEKL. CDR3 sequence (DNA): TGCGCCAGCAGCCGAACCCCGGGACAGGGGGGCGAGCAGTACTTC. It translates to CASSRTPGQGGEQYF.

The chain links TRBV19 to TRBJ1-5, with 7 bases matching TRBD1. Losses at the gene ends were 8 bases for V and 0 bases for J; bases not matched to a gene: 1. CDR1 is LNHDA, CDR2 SQIVND, per germline (reference sequence). CDR3 size: 13 residues. In DNA, the CDR3 is TGTGCCAGTGGGACAGTTAGCAATCAGCCCCAGCATTTT. It specifies CASGTVSNQPQHF.

The chain is built from TRBV4-1 and TRBJ1-4; 7 bases map to TRBD1. The CDR3 has 16 residues. Germline V lookup: CDR1 MGHRA, CDR2 YSYEKL. With V trimmed by 4 bases and J by 4 bases, 9 bases remained unmatched. The CDR3 is CASSRSLQGGNEKLFF. The CDR3 DNA reads as TGCGCCAGCAGCCGGTCCCTCCAGGGGGGTAATGAAAAACTGTTTTTT.

This chain uses TRBV7-2 with TRBJ2-3, with D maybe TRBD1 (5 bases). V was clipped by 4 bases and J by 6 bases, with 20 bases between them. The CDR3 consists of 16 residues. Germline V gives CDR1 SGHTA, CDR2 FQGNSA. CDR3 residues: CASSSRRTRSPDTQYF. As DNA, the CDR3 is TGTGCCAGCAGCTCCCGCCGGACACGAAGCCCCGATACGCAGTATTTT.

V and J are TRBV5-4 and TRBJ1-2; tentative D call: TRBD1 (5 bases). Trimming cost V 3 bases and J 4 bases, with 13 bases left between them. Germline assignment: CDR1 SGHNT and CDR2 YYREEE (reference sequence). The CDR3 consists of 14 residues. CDR3 nucleotides: TGTGCCAGCAGCTGGGGGGGGACGAGCTATGGCTACACCTTC. Residues: CASSWGGTSYGYTF.

This clone was counted a single time. The chain joins TRBV11-2 to TRBJ2-2; D is ambiguous. V was cut by 5 bases and J by 4 bases, with 8 bases left in between. This CDR3 is 13 amino acids long. Germline V gene lookup returns CDR1 SGHAT and CDR2 FQNNGV. This CDR3 is CASSPRSTGELFF. CDR3 nucleotide sequence: TGTGCCAGCAGCCCAAGGAGCACCGGGGAGCTGTTTTTT.

CDR3 sequence (DNA): TGTGCCAGCTCATCAGAAGGACAAGATAATTCACCCCTCCACTTT. This codes for CASSSEGQDNSPLHF. The rearrangement joins TRBV18 to TRBJ1-6, with a tentative D call TRBD1 (5 bases). V was shortened by 5 bases and J by 5 bases, with 13 bases between the two germline ends. Germline assignment: CDR1 KGHSH and CDR2 LQKENI. The CDR3 consists of 15 residues.

J is TRBJ1-1 and V is TRBV7-9, with 8 bases that match TRBD1. This CDR3 is 14 amino acids long. With V trimmed by 2 bases and J by 1 base, 0 bases remained unmatched. CDR1 is SEHNR, CDR2 FQNEAQ, per germline (reference sequence). The chain's CDR3 is CASSLTGGNTEAFF. The DNA for the CDR3 is TGTGCCAGCAGCTTAACAGGGGGGAACACTGAAGCTTTCTTT.

The chain joins TRBV29-1 to TRBJ1-2, with D perhaps TRBD1 (6 bases). Germline assignment: CDR1 SQVTM and CDR2 ANQGSEA. Deletions cut 0 bases from V and 5 bases from J, with 10 bases between. CDR3 length: 13 amino acids. CDR3 residues: CSVEDKGEYGYTF. In nucleotides, the CDR3 is TGCAGCGTTGAAGATAAGGGGGAGTATGGCTACACCTTC.

CDR3 amino acids: CASSQEREGYEQYF. The CDR3 region has the DNA TGTGCCAGCAGCCAAGAAAGGGAGGGCTACGAGCAGTACTTC. The V call is TRBV3-1 (or the pseudogene TRBV3-2), the J call TRBJ2-7; the match to TRBD2 covers 7 bases. Per the germline V gene, CDR1 is LGHDT and CDR2 is YNNKEL (reference sequence). Trimming at V came to 0 bases and at J to 3 bases, leaving 2 bases not matched to a gene. CDR3 size: 14 residues.

This clone was counted once. This chain joins TRBV7-9 and TRBJ1-2; unclear D gene. V was pared by 5 bases and J by 4 bases, with 20 bases between. The length of the CDR3 is 16 residues. Germline CDR1 SEHNR, CDR2 FQNEAQ (reference sequence). This chain's CDR3 is CASSPTERAVPYGYTF. DNA of the CDR3: TGTGCCAGCAGCCCTACAGAGCGGGCGGTCCCCTATGGCTACACCTTC.

The chain combines TRBV6-1 with TRBJ2-4; 8 bases align to TRBD1. The length of the CDR3 is 14 residues. The germline gives CDR1 MNHNS, CDR2 SASEGT. V lost 1 base to trimming and J lost 7 bases; unmatched junction nucleotides: 3. The CDR3 nucleotides read TGTGCCAGCAGTGAAGGCGGACAGGGTAACATTCAGTACTTC. This codes for CASSEGGQGNIQYF.

The genes are TRBV13 and TRBJ1-1; D possibly corresponds to TRBD1 (5 bases). CDR3 length: 16 residues. Trimming removed 5 bases at V and 1 base at J, with 17 bases between. Germline CDR1 and CDR2: PRHDT and FYEKMQ (reference sequence). The chain's CDR3 is CASSGDSSPGNTEAFF. Written as DNA, the CDR3 is TGTGCCAGCAGCGGGGACTCCTCGCCGGGGAACACTGAAGCTTTCTTT.